The 22 T cell receptor beta chains given below trace back to one sample, sequenced in a study of blood T cell repertoires in COVID-19. The assay was immunoSEQ multiplex PCR, and TCRdb's table has in-frame clones only and misses some. The data contain 250,000 to 350,000 clones, 89% of them singletons. The sequenced material came from peripheral blood. These receptors all come from a woman aged 55 to 70 with acute or convalescent COVID-19.

The chain joins TRBV11-2 to TRBJ2-7; no definite D call. The germline gives CDR1 SGHAT, CDR2 FQNNGV. V lost 7 bases and J 3 bases, leaving 7 bases between the germline ends. This CDR3 is 11 amino acids long. The CDR3 DNA reads as TGTGCCAGCACCCTAAACTACGAGCAGTACTTC. Translated: CASTLNYEQYF.

V usage is TRBV11-2 and J usage is TRBJ2-7, with 7 nucleotides matching TRBD1. Germline V gene sequence: CDR1 SGHAT, CDR2 FQNNGV. With V trimmed by 6 bases and J by 0 bases, 2 bases remained unmatched. The CDR3 consists of 13 residues. CDR3 nucleotide sequence: TGTGCCAGCAGGGGACAGCTCTCCTACGAGCAGTACTTC. Amino acids: CASRGQLSYEQYF.

The rearrangement uses TRBV18 and TRBJ1-3, with 9 bases matching TRBD1. V was pared by 3 bases and J by 0 bases, with 15 bases of the junction left unmatched. The CDR3 loop spans 20 amino acids. The V gene's germline CDR1 is KGHSH and CDR2 LQKENI. The CDR3 DNA is TGTGCCAGCTCACCGTTCCCGGACAGGGGCGCCCTGAGCTCTGGAAACACCATATATTTT. It yields the protein CASSPFPDRGALSSGNTIYF.

CDR3 DNA: TGTGCCAGCACCCGGACTAGCGGGATCTCCTACGAGCAGTACTTC. This codes for CASTRTSGISYEQYF. The chain couples TRBV27 to TRBJ2-7; 12 bases map to TRBD2. Germline CDR1 MNHEY, CDR2 SMNVEV (reference sequence). The J segment lost 0 bases and the V segment lost 7 bases, leaving 4 bases of the junction unmatched. The CDR3 length is 15 residues.

The V and J genes are TRBV10-1 and TRBJ2-7; D unresolved. Trimming removed 6 bases at V and 3 bases at J, with 15 bases between. Germline V gene data show CDR1 as WNHNN and CDR2 as SYGVQD (reference sequence). The CDR3 covers 14 residues. The chain's CDR3 is CASREDIVSYEQYF. For the CDR3, the DNA is TGCGCCAGCAGGGAAGACATAGTAAGCTACGAGCAGTACTTC.

This chain links TRBV25-1 with TRBJ2-5, with 12 bases lining up with TRBD2. This CDR3 has 17 residues. After removal of 5 bases from V and 0 bases from J, the junction contained 7 bases not matched to a gene. Germline V gene data show CDR1 as MGHDK and CDR2 as SYGVNS. The CDR3, as DNA: TGTGCCAGCAGTCACTCGACTAGCGGGGGCAACCAAGAGACCCAGTACTTC. This gives the protein CASSHSTSGGNQETQYF.

The chain links TRBV6-2 or TRBV6-3 to TRBJ2-7; 7 bases fit TRBD1. Germline CDR1 and CDR2: MNHEY and SVGEGT. The CDR3 is 12 residues long. V lost 2 bases to trimming and J lost 7 bases; unmatched junction nucleotides: 2. The CDR3 spells CASSYMTGEQYF. In nucleotides, the CDR3 is TGTGCCAGCAGTTACATGACAGGGGAGCAGTACTTC.

The chain uses TRBV6-2 or TRBV6-3 and TRBJ2-3; TRBD2 aligns across 7 bases. CDR3 length equals 14 residues. J was trimmed by 6 bases and V by 2 bases; bases with no gene match: 5. Per germline, CDR1 MNHEY and CDR2 SVGEGT. The CDR3 DNA follows: TGTGCCAGCAGTTACCGACTAGCCGGGGATACGCAGTATTTT. Amino acid sequence: CASSYRLAGDTQYF.

The V call is TRBV5-1, the J call TRBJ1-6; D not resolved. The V gene lost 0 bases and the J gene lost 0 bases, with 4 bases spanning the gap. Germline V gene data show CDR1 as SGHRS and CDR2 as YFSETQ. The CDR3 extends over 15 amino acids. This chain's CDR3 is CASSLGSSYNSPLHF. CDR3 nucleotides: TGCGCCAGCAGCTTGGGGAGCTCCTATAATTCACCCCTCCACTTT.

Only one count was recorded for this clone. The chain employs TRBV4-3 and TRBJ1-3; TRBD1 aligns across 10 bases. Per germline, CDR1 LGHNA and CDR2 YSLEER. The CDR3 length is 17 residues. J gave up 11 bases and V 4 bases, and 17 bases lay outside the gene matches. The CDR3, as DNA: TGCGCCAGCAGCCCAAAAGTAGGGGGACAGGGGTCAGGGCCCATATATTTT. This sequence encodes CASSPKVGGQGSGPIYF.

The gene calls are TRBV28 and TRBJ1-6; TRBD1 matches at 8 bases. The CDR3 is 13 amino acids. In germline, CDR1 is MDHEN, CDR2 SYDVKM. V lost 7 bases and J lost 9; bases outside the gene matches: 5. The CDR3 protein is CASNDRGFSPLHF. The CDR3 DNA is TGTGCCAGCAATGACAGGGGATTTTCACCCCTCCACTTT.

The chain recombines TRBV11-2 with TRBJ1-5; D is possibly TRBD1 (6 bases). There are 15 residues in the CDR3. Germline CDR1 is SGHAT and CDR2 is FQNNGV. Trimming shortened V by 0 bases and J by 4 bases, and 10 bases separated the two germline ends. Here the CDR3 reads CASSLDGQLNQPQHF. The CDR3 DNA reads TGTGCCAGCAGCTTAGACGGACAGTTAAATCAGCCCCAGCATTTT.

This clone was recorded only once. The V call is TRBV15, the J call TRBJ2-2, with D perhaps TRBD2 (6 bases). The CDR3 runs 14 residues. Trimming removed 1 base from V and 6 bases from J, with 9 bases in between. The germline CDR1 and CDR2 sequences are LNHNV and YYDKDF (reference sequence). CDR3 DNA sequence: TGTGCCACCAGCAGAGGCGGGGAGGCCGGGGAGCTGTTTTTT. Its translation is CATSRGGEAGELFF.

This sequence joins TRBV7-9 and TRBJ2-3; D unresolved. This CDR3 is built from 13 residues. Germline V gene data show CDR1 as SEHNR and CDR2 as FQNEAQ (reference sequence). Deletions cut 1 base from V and 5 bases from J, with 7 bases between. The CDR3 sequence is CASSLEVVDTQYF. DNA for the CDR3: TGTGCCAGCAGCTTAGAAGTAGTAGATACGCAGTATTTT.

The rearrangement links TRBV30 to TRBJ2-5; 11 nucleotides agree with TRBD1. The J segment lost 5 bases and the V segment lost 3 bases, leaving 5 bases of the junction unmatched. The length of the CDR3 is 14 residues. The germline V gene encodes CDR1 GTSNPN and CDR2 SVGIG (reference sequence). CDR3: CAWSRTGGMETQYF. CDR3 sequence (DNA): TGTGCCTGGAGCCGGACAGGGGGCATGGAGACCCAGTACTTC.

The chain carries TRBV5-4 and TRBJ1-4; a possible D gene is TRBD1 (6 bases). This CDR3 comprises 15 residues. Looked up from germline, CDR1 is SGHNT and CDR2 is YYREEE (reference sequence). Trimming removed 3 bases from V and 5 bases from J, with 14 bases in between. The CDR3 coding sequence is TGTGCCAGCAGCTCGTCGACAGGCCGGAATGAAAAACTGTTTTTT. The encoded protein is CASSSSTGRNEKLFF.

This chain links TRBV10-3 with TRBJ2-7; 7 bases agree with TRBD1. Germline loops: CDR1 ENHRY, CDR2 SYGVKD. There are 14 residues in the CDR3. V gave up 2 bases and J gave up 1 base; unmatched junction bases: 2. CDR3 residues: CAISEPGQSYEQYF. Here the CDR3 DNA reads TGTGCCATCAGTGAGCCGGGACAGTCCTACGAGCAGTACTTC.

This chain uses TRBV10-3 with TRBJ1-3, with D maybe TRBD1 (5 bases). V lost 3 bases to trimming and J lost 2 bases, with 11 bases between them. This CDR3 is 15 amino acids long. Looked up from germline, CDR1 is ENHRY and CDR2 is SYGVKD. In DNA, the CDR3 is TGTGCCATCAGTGATTCTTTCAGGGCTGGAAACACCATATATTTT. It yields the protein CAISDSFRAGNTIYF.

V usage is TRBV7-2 and J usage is TRBJ1-5; TRBD1 is a possible D gene (6 bases). The CDR3 has 14 amino acids. Trimming took 5 bases from V and 7 from J, leaving 15 bases between them. Germline-derived CDR1 and CDR2 are SGHTA and FQGNSA. For the CDR3, the DNA is TGTGCCAGCAGCCCCAACAGGGTGGGGCAGCCCCAGCATTTT. It yields the protein CASSPNRVGQPQHF.

This clone was seen only a few times. This rearrangement joins TRBV5-5 to TRBJ1-6; the match to TRBD1 covers 9 bases. The V gene end was trimmed by 3 bases and the J gene end by 7 bases; junction bases not matched to a gene: 5. The CDR3 totals 15 residues. Per germline, CDR1 SGHKS and CDR2 YYEKEE (reference sequence). The CDR3 coding sequence is TGTGCCAGCAGCTGGGGACAGGGTCAAAATTCACCCCTCCACTTT. Amino acids: CASSWGQGQNSPLHF.

The chain carries TRBV14 and TRBJ2-2; D is uncertain. CDR1 and CDR2 from the germline V gene are SGHDN and FVKESK. The CDR3 spans 14 residues. Trimming removed 2 bases from V and 5 bases from J, with 9 bases in between. The CDR3 loop reads CASSQLSRTGELFF. Written as DNA, the CDR3 is TGTGCCAGCAGCCAACTGTCCCGGACCGGGGAGCTGTTTTTT. The full variable domain, its missing parts supplied by reference TRBV14 and TRBJ2-2, is EAGVTQFPSHSVIEKGQTVTLRCDPISGHDNLYWYRRVMGKEIKFLLHFVKESKQDESGMPNNRFLAERTGGTYSTLKVQPAELEDSGVYFCASSQLSRTGELFFGEGSRLTVL.

This chain uses TRBV4-3 with TRBJ2-2; D is undetermined. With 4 bases removed from V and 6 bases from J, the gap between germline ends came to 9 bases. This CDR3 contains 13 residues. Per germline, CDR1 LGHNA and CDR2 YSLEER. CDR3 sequence (DNA): TGCGCCAGCAGCCTCCTAAGCGCCGGGGAGCTGTTTTTT. Its protein product is CASSLLSAGELFF.